These T cell receptor beta chains were read from a single sample in a study of cytomegalovirus exposure and HLA in healthy donors. The method was immunoSEQ multiplex PCR; TCRdb's version includes in-frame clones alone and lacks a portion of them. The data contain 150,000 or so clones, approximately 80% of them seen just once; the ten biggest clones take up roughly 4.5%. Sequences were obtained from PBMCs. The receptors come from a woman aged 18-35 years in good health and CMV-seropositive. Each CDR3 is given with its conserved first and last residue. A D gene is named only where the DNA matches it firmly. Size values are once, few and many counts, or a class for expanded clones, and some rows have none.

v_gene: TRBV10-3
abundance: few
j_gene: TRBJ2-1
d_gene: TRBD2
CDR3nt: TGTGCCATCAGTGAGCCAAGGACTAGCGGCAATGAGCAGTTCTTC
CDR3aa: CAISEPRTSGNEQFF

v_gene: TRBV7-2
abundance: .
j_gene: TRBJ2-1
d_gene: TRBD2
CDR3nt: TGTGCCAGTATTCGGGGGGGTGAGCAGTTCTTC
CDR3aa: CASIRGGEQFF

v_gene: TRBV5-1
abundance: .
j_gene: TRBJ2-5
d_gene: TRBD2
CDR3nt: TGCGCCAGCAGCAGAGCGGGGGGGCTTGAGACCCAGTACTTC
CDR3aa: CASSRAGGLETQYF

v_gene: TRBV28
abundance: .
j_gene: TRBJ1-2
d_gene: TRBD1
CDR3nt: TGTGCCAGCACGGACAGGGGGGTGCCGGACTATGGCTACACCTTC
CDR3aa: CASTDRGVPDYGYTF

v_gene: TRBV2
abundance: .
j_gene: TRBJ1-6
d_gene: .
CDR3nt: TGTGCCAGCAGGGTCTTGGGGACTAATAATTCACCCCTCCACTTT
CDR3aa: CASRVLGTNNSPLHF

v_gene: TRBV2
abundance: once
j_gene: TRBJ2-1
d_gene: .
CDR3nt: TGTGCCAGCAGTGAAGCGCTTCGGGGTAGAAAACAGTTCTTC
CDR3aa: CASSEALRGRKQFF

v_gene: TRBV5-1
abundance: .
j_gene: TRBJ2-1
d_gene: TRBD2
CDR3nt: TGCGCCAGCAGCTTGAGGGCGGGGGAGTACAATGAGCAGTTCTTC
CDR3aa: CASSLRAGEYNEQFF

v_gene: TRBV28
abundance: .
j_gene: TRBJ2-1
d_gene: .
CDR3nt: TGTGCCAGCAGTTTACCAGCGGCCCTGAATGAGCAGTTCTTC
CDR3aa: CASSLPAALNEQFF

v_gene: TRBV18
abundance: .
j_gene: TRBJ1-1
d_gene: .
CDR3nt: TGTGCCAGCTCACCATCGGGGATGCACACTGAAGCTTTCTTT
CDR3aa: CASSPSGMHTEAFF

v_gene: TRBV6-4
abundance: .
j_gene: TRBJ1-1
d_gene: .
CDR3nt: TGTGCCAGCATACAGGGATTTAACACTGAAGTTTTCTTT
CDR3aa: CASIQGFNTEVFF

v_gene: TRBV5-1
abundance: .
j_gene: TRBJ2-3
d_gene: TRBD2
CDR3nt: TGCGCCAGCAGCTTGCTTTTTAGCGGGGGGCCGCTACCCGCAGATACGCAGTATTTT
CDR3aa: CASSLLFSGGPLPADTQYF

v_gene: TRBV4-1
abundance: .
j_gene: TRBJ2-7
d_gene: .
CDR3nt: TGCGCCAGCAGCCACACCACCGACAGGTCCTACGAGCAGTACTTC
CDR3aa: CASSHTTDRSYEQYF

v_gene: TRBV7-2
abundance: .
j_gene: TRBJ2-1
d_gene: .
CDR3nt: TGTGCCAGCAGCCCAGGAATTGGCTCCTACAATGAGCAGTTCTTC
CDR3aa: CASSPGIGSYNEQFF

v_gene: TRBV6-6
abundance: .
j_gene: TRBJ1-1
d_gene: TRBD1
CDR3nt: TGTGCCAGTGACAGGGAAGGTCTCCGAACTGAAGCTTTCTTT
CDR3aa: CASDREGLRTEAFF

v_gene: TRBV5-1
abundance: .
j_gene: TRBJ2-5
d_gene: .
CDR3nt: TGCGCCAGCAGCTTGGAGACTGTGGAGACCCAGTACTTC
CDR3aa: CASSLETVETQYF

v_gene: TRBV4-1
abundance: .
j_gene: TRBJ2-5
d_gene: .
CDR3nt: TGCGCCAGCAGCCAAGTGGTTAGCTGGGAGACCCAGTACTTC
CDR3aa: CASSQVVSWETQYF

v_gene: TRBV5-5
abundance: .
j_gene: TRBJ1-1
d_gene: .
CDR3nt: TGTGCCAGCAGCTTGGAATGGAGTATGAACACTGAAGCTTTCTTT
CDR3aa: CASSLEWSMNTEAFF

v_gene: TRBV18
abundance: .
j_gene: TRBJ2-5
d_gene: .
CDR3nt: TGTGCCAGCTCAGAGGAAGAGACCCAGTACTTC
CDR3aa: CASSEEETQYF

v_gene: TRBV18
abundance: .
j_gene: TRBJ1-1
d_gene: TRBD1
CDR3nt: TGTGCCAGCTCAGCGCGGACAGGGGACACTGAAGCTTTCTTT
CDR3aa: CASSARTGDTEAFF

v_gene: TRBV5-1
abundance: .
j_gene: TRBJ1-2
d_gene: .
CDR3nt: TGCGCCAGCGGCGAACAGGGAGATCACTATGGCTACACCTTC
CDR3aa: CASGEQGDHYGYTF

v_gene: TRBV7-2
abundance: .
j_gene: TRBJ2-2
d_gene: .
CDR3nt: TGTGCCAGCAGCTCGACATCGGGATCCGGGGAGCTGTTTTTT
CDR3aa: CASSSTSGSGELFF

v_gene: TRBV6-1
abundance: .
j_gene: TRBJ1-3
d_gene: TRBD1
CDR3nt: TGTGCCAGCAGGGACAGGGACTCTGGAAACACCATATATTTT
CDR3aa: CASRDRDSGNTIYF

v_gene: TRBV2
abundance: .
j_gene: TRBJ1-5
d_gene: .
CDR3nt: TGTGCCAGCAGGAAGAGACAGAGCAATCAGCCCCAGCATTTT
CDR3aa: CASRKRQSNQPQHF

v_gene: TRBV4-1
abundance: .
j_gene: TRBJ1-4
d_gene: TRBD1
CDR3nt: TGCGCCAGCAGCCAAGTGGGACAGAGTAATGAAAAACTGTTTTTT
CDR3aa: CASSQVGQSNEKLFF

v_gene: TRBV30
abundance: .
j_gene: TRBJ1-2
d_gene: TRBD1
CDR3nt: TGTGCCTGGAGTGTACTGGTAGGGGGCGGCTATGGCTACACCTTC
CDR3aa: CAWSVLVGGGYGYTF

v_gene: TRBV18
abundance: .
j_gene: TRBJ2-7
d_gene: TRBD1
CDR3nt: TGTGCCAGCTCACCACCGACAGGGGGCTACGAGCAGTACTTC
CDR3aa: CASSPPTGGYEQYF

v_gene: TRBV5-4
abundance: .
j_gene: TRBJ1-1
d_gene: TRBD1
CDR3nt: TGTGCCAGCAGCCTCACGGGACAGGGGGCTGTCACTGAAGCTTTCTTT
CDR3aa: CASSLTGQGAVTEAFF

v_gene: TRBV7-2
abundance: .
j_gene: TRBJ1-5
d_gene: TRBD1
CDR3nt: TGTGCCAGCAGCGTCGACAGGGATATATATCAGCCCCAGCATTTT
CDR3aa: CASSVDRDIYQPQHF

v_gene: TRBV11-2
abundance: .
j_gene: TRBJ1-1
d_gene: .
CDR3nt: TGTGCCAGCAGCTTAGATGGGGCAGGGGACACTGAAGCTTTCTTT
CDR3aa: CASSLDGAGDTEAFF

v_gene: TRBV19
abundance: .
j_gene: TRBJ2-3
d_gene: TRBD2
CDR3nt: TGTGCCAGTAAGACCGCGGGGGCAGATACGCAGTATTTT
CDR3aa: CASKTAGADTQYF

v_gene: TRBV23-1
abundance: .
j_gene: TRBJ2-7
d_gene: TRBD2
CDR3nt: TGCGCCAGCAGTCAATCGCCCCCCGCGGGCGGGGGGGCCGTCGGCGAGCAGTACTTC
CDR3aa: CASSQSPPAGGGAVGEQYF

v_gene: TRBV19
abundance: .
j_gene: TRBJ2-3
d_gene: .
CDR3nt: TGTGCCAGTAGTACCGTGCCTAACACAGATACGCAGTATTTT
CDR3aa: CASSTVPNTDTQYF

v_gene: TRBV6-1
abundance: once
j_gene: TRBJ1-5
d_gene: .
CDR3nt: TGTGCCAGCAGTGAAATGGGGCAGGCCAATCAGCCCCAGCATTTT
CDR3aa: CASSEMGQANQPQHF

v_gene: TRBV6-5
abundance: once
j_gene: TRBJ1-3
d_gene: TRBD1
CDR3nt: TGTGCCAGCAGAACCCGGGACAGCTCTGGAAACACCATATATTTT
CDR3aa: CASRTRDSSGNTIYF

v_gene: TRBV6-5
abundance: .
j_gene: TRBJ2-2
d_gene: TRBD1
CDR3nt: TGTGCCAGCAGTCCGGGACAGGGGGCTGGCGGGGAGCTGTTTTTT
CDR3aa: CASSPGQGAGGELFF

v_gene: TRBV4-2
abundance: .
j_gene: TRBJ1-2
d_gene: TRBD1
CDR3nt: TGTGCCAGCAGCCAACGCGACAGGGCTAACTATGGCTACACCTTC
CDR3aa: CASSQRDRANYGYTF

v_gene: TRBV5-1
abundance: .
j_gene: TRBJ2-5
d_gene: TRBD1
CDR3nt: TGCGCCAGCAGCTCAGTATCAGGGGGCCAAGAGACCCAGTACTTC
CDR3aa: CASSSVSGGQETQYF

v_gene: TRBV18
abundance: .
j_gene: TRBJ1-2
d_gene: .
CDR3nt: TGTGCCAGCTCACCCCGTGGTCCGAGCGAGGGCTATGGCTACACCTTC
CDR3aa: CASSPRGPSEGYGYTF

v_gene: TRBV5-1
abundance: .
j_gene: TRBJ2-3
d_gene: .
CDR3nt: TGCGCCAGCAGTAGACGGGAAGATACGCAGTATTTT
CDR3aa: CASSRREDTQYF

v_gene: TRBV28
abundance: .
j_gene: TRBJ1-1
d_gene: TRBD1
CDR3nt: TGTGCCAGCAGGAGACAGGGGGCCACTGAAGCTTTCTTT
CDR3aa: CASRRQGATEAFF

v_gene: TRBV6-1
abundance: .
j_gene: TRBJ2-7
d_gene: .
CDR3nt: TGTGCCAGCAGTGGAGTCGGCTACGAGCAGTACTTC
CDR3aa: CASSGVGYEQYF

v_gene: TRBV5-1
abundance: .
j_gene: TRBJ1-1
d_gene: TRBD1
CDR3nt: TGCGCCAGCAGCTCCCTAGGGGGCGCGAACACTGAAGCTTTCTTT
CDR3aa: CASSSLGGANTEAFF

v_gene: TRBV27
abundance: .
j_gene: TRBJ1-1
d_gene: .
CDR3nt: TGTGCCAGCAGCAAGGGGGGGCAGTTGGGCACTGAAGCTTTCTTT
CDR3aa: CASSKGGQLGTEAFF

v_gene: TRBV6-5
abundance: .
j_gene: TRBJ1-3
d_gene: .
CDR3nt: TGTGCCAGCAGTTACTCGGGGGGGCTATCTGGAAACACCATATATTTT
CDR3aa: CASSYSGGLSGNTIYF

v_gene: TRBV7-2
abundance: .
j_gene: TRBJ2-3
d_gene: .
CDR3nt: TGTGCCAGCAGCTCGCGGGTAGATACGCAGTATTTT
CDR3aa: CASSSRVDTQYF

v_gene: TRBV5-1
abundance: .
j_gene: TRBJ2-3
d_gene: TRBD2
CDR3nt: TGCGCCAGCAGCTCTGGACTAGCGGGGGGAAGCACAGATACGCAGTATTTT
CDR3aa: CASSSGLAGGSTDTQYF

v_gene: TRBV15
abundance: .
j_gene: TRBJ1-1
d_gene: .
CDR3nt: TGTGCCACCAGCGGCAGATTAGGGAGTCGGAGCACTGAAGCTTTCTTT
CDR3aa: CATSGRLGSRSTEAFF

v_gene: TRBV6-1
abundance: .
j_gene: TRBJ2-1
d_gene: .
CDR3nt: TGTGCCAGCAGTGAATACGGTGCGGCGGGCGAGCAGTTCTTC
CDR3aa: CASSEYGAAGEQFF

v_gene: TRBV5-8
abundance: .
j_gene: TRBJ1-5
d_gene: .
CDR3nt: TGTGCCAGCAGCTCTATGCCGGGACACATCAATCAGCCCCAGCATTTT
CDR3aa: CASSSMPGHINQPQHF